This TCR beta chain came from a study of cytomegalovirus exposure and HLA in healthy donors. PCR involved 60 Vbeta and 13 Jbeta primers. Authors' processing steps: Roughly 10 million shared chains were among approximately 87 million unique TCR beta chains counted in a later analysis. Sequenced by immunoSEQ multiplex PCR; TCRdb stores in-frame clones only, minus some. V and J calls and clone size are given by that table; D and trimming were obtained from the DNA. This sample's clone table lists about 67,000 clones. Study findings and constraints: Later analysis showed TCR association rates varying by HLA locus, highest for DRB1 and lowest for HLA-C. About 180 TCR beta chains were listed as cytomegalovirus-associated. Relative to equally common others, HLA-associated TCR beta chains showed greater clonal expansion in a later analysis.

The germline V and J ends were trimmed by 0 bases and 0 bases, with 15 bases remaining between them. CDR1 is LGHNA and CDR2 is YNFKEQ in the germline V gene. The CDR3 sequence is 17 residues long. Comment on this clone: Antigen: not known.

Sequencing input: PBMCs. This rearrangement joins TRBV4-2 to TRBJ2-7; TRBD1 might be the D (5 bases). This sequence originates from a woman in her 30s in good health and CMV-seronegative. This CDR3 reads CASSQEMGPLPSYEQYF. CDR3 nucleotide sequence: TGTGCCAGCAGCCAAGAAATGGGGCCTTTGCCCTCCTACGAGCAGTACTTC.